This entry describes one TCR beta chain. The study recruited people aged about 18 to 90 years across roughly 25 US areas. CDR1 SGHDN and CDR2 FVKESK come from the germline V gene. This CDR3 has 16 amino acids. The junction had 6 bases not matched to a gene; V was cut back by 3 bases and J by 3 bases. This sample is drawn from a study of blood T cell repertoires in COVID-19. Whole-study context: Some COVID-19 samples were acute and others convalescent; all came from the United States, Italy and Spain. Sources were T cells, B-cell-depleted T cells, or PBMCs; the material itself was cDNA or gDNA.

This table comes from immunoSEQ multiplex PCR, and its TCRdb copy is limited to in-frame clones, with some not included. The sample gives 200,000 to 250,000 clones, roughly 91% of which show up once; less than 8% is in the top ten. The clonotype originates from a young man in a cohort exposed to, infected with or recovered from COVID-19 (not recorded which). Sequenced: PBMCs or T cells enriched from blood (not recorded which). This sequence joins TRBV14 and TRBJ2-7; 12 bases fit TRBD2. CDR3 sequence: CASSQTSGRGIYEQYF. As DNA, the CDR3 is TGTGCCAGCAGCCAGACTAGCGGGAGAGGAATCTACGAGCAGTACTTC. Drawing the rest from reference TRBV14 and TRBJ2-7, the complete variable domain is EAGVTQFPSHSVIEKGQTVTLRCDPISGHDNLYWYRRVMGKEIKFLLHFVKESKQDESGMPNNRFLAERTGGTYSTLKVQPAELEDSGVYFCASSQTSGRGIYEQYFGPGTRLTVT.